The present T cell receptor (beta chain) was sequenced within a study of T cell changes during pregnancy in multiple sclerosis. Profiling relied on immunoSEQ multiplex PCR, and the TCRdb table lists in-frame clones only, not all of them. The sample shows about 46,000 clones, about 90% of them seen only once. V lost 6 bases and J lost 6, with 9 bases in between. The CDR3 runs to 13 residues. The chain couples TRBV23-1 to TRBJ1-6; D might be TRBD1 (6 bases). TRBV23-1 is labeled an ORF, and its function is uncertain. The receptor's source is a female donor with multiple sclerosis, enrolled in a pregnancy study. The sequences come from CD8+ T cells from peripheral blood mononuclear cells, collected after pregnancy. The CDR3 spells CASRQGSNSPLHF. CDR3 coding DNA: TGCGCCAGCAGACAGGGATCTAATTCACCCCTCCACTTT.